Below are 12 T cell receptor beta chains sequenced from a single sample in a study of spatial heterogeneity in lung cancer. TCRdb processed the 5' RACE reads anew with MiXCR; each CDR3 protein has one entry. The sample lists roughly 110,000 distinct CDR3 sequences, about 10% occurring once. Indicated time point: blood at routine non-recurrence follow-up after resection. This sample comprised PBMCs, obtained at follow-up. These receptors were taken from a female donor with early-stage non-small cell lung cancer.

This clonotype was observed a handful of times. The CDR3 here is CASTLHEVQFF. The CDR3 bases are TGTGCCAGCACCCTCCATGAGGTGCAGTTCTTC. The chain has TRBV11-2 and TRBJ2-1; D unclear. Trimming cost V 7 bases and J 12 bases, with 13 bases left between them. Germline V gives CDR1 SGHAT, CDR2 FQNNGV. The CDR3 has 11 amino acids.

The J gene is TRBJ2-5, the V gene TRBV9; 10 bases are shared with TRBD2. J lost 1 base, V lost 3 bases, and 6 bases had no gene match. Looked up from germline, CDR1 is SGDLS and CDR2 is YYNGEE. CDR3 size: 16 residues. Written as DNA, the CDR3 is TGTGCCAGCAGCGAGCGGGAGGGCGGATCCCAAGAGACCCAGTACTTC. It codes for CASSEREGGSQETQYF.

This clonotype came up a few times. This sequence joins TRBV12-3 or TRBV12-4 and TRBJ1-2; D remains ambiguous. The CDR3 totals 14 residues. Trimming removed 2 bases from V and 2 bases from J, with 9 bases in between. CDR3 residues: CASSLPARNYGYTF. The CDR3 coding sequence is TGTGCCAGCAGTTTACCGGCCAGGAACTATGGCTACACCTTC.

The CDR3 DNA is TGTGCCAGCAGAACTAGCGGGAGCTCCTACGAGCAGTACGTC. This codes for CASRTSGSSYEQYV. V is TRBV27 and J is TRBJ2-7, with TRBD2 matching over 11 bases. Germline CDR1 reads MNHEY; CDR2 reads SMNVEV (reference sequence). The CDR3 sequence is 14 residues long. The V gene end was trimmed by 6 bases and the J gene end by 0 bases; junction bases not matched to a gene: 1.

The V and J genes are TRBV3-1 and TRBJ2-7; D is ambiguous. V gave up 1 base and J gave up 2 bases, with 12 bases separating them. Looked up from germline, CDR1 is LGHDT and CDR2 is YNNKEL (reference sequence). CDR3 length: 15 residues. The CDR3 DNA reads TGTGCCAGCAGCCAAGGAACCACGGGTCCCTACGAGCAGTACTTC. Protein product: CASSQGTTGPYEQYF.

J is TRBJ1-5 and V is TRBV20-1, with TRBD1 matching over 8 bases. The CDR3 consists of 14 residues. From germline, CDR1 is DFQATT and CDR2 SNEGSKA (reference sequence). The V gene end was trimmed by 6 bases and the J gene end by 6 bases; junction bases not matched to a gene: 10. CDR3 DNA: TGCAGTGCGGACCAAGGACAGGGTTTTCAGCCCCAGCATTTT. Encoded protein: CSADQGQGFQPQHF.

The sample holds a few counts of this clonotype. This chain links TRBV5-1 with TRBJ2-3; unclear D gene. The V gene's germline CDR1 is SGHRS and CDR2 YFSETQ. The CDR3 runs 13 residues. The ends were cut back, 4 bases at V and 0 bases at J, with 6 bases in the middle. The CDR3 region has the DNA TGCGCCAGCAGCAGCTTCAGCACAGATACGCAGTATTTT. Translating gives CASSSFSTDTQYF.

There are a few counts of this clonotype. This CDR3 reads CASSSFPREGPNTEAFF. Written as DNA, the CDR3 is TGTGCCAGCAGCTCCTTCCCCCGTGAGGGGCCGAACACTGAAGCTTTCTTT. The genes are TRBV7-9 and TRBJ1-1, with D tentatively TRBD1 (5 bases). Trimming took 4 bases from V and 1 from J, leaving 19 bases between them. The germline V gene encodes CDR1 SEHNR and CDR2 FQNEAQ (reference sequence). The CDR3 contains 17 residues.

This clonotype was counted ten times or more. The V gene is TRBV28, the J gene TRBJ1-2; D gene unclear. CDR3 length: 12 residues. Trimming left V 3 bases short and J 3 bases short, with 5 bases between. Germline V gene sequence: CDR1 MDHEN, CDR2 SYDVKM. The CDR3 coding sequence is TGTGCCAGCAGTTTGAACCACTATGGCTACACCTTC. The encoded protein is CASSLNHYGYTF.

The chain carries TRBV7-2 and TRBJ2-5, with TRBD2 matching 10 bases. Germline V CDR1 and CDR2: SGHTA, FQGNSA. V was clipped by 5 bases and J by 5 bases; unmatched bases: 8. This CDR3 has 15 residues. CDR3 loop: CASSQREGRGETQYF. The CDR3 DNA sequence: TGTGCCAGCAGCCAGCGGGAGGGTCGTGGGGAGACCCAGTACTTC.

In this sample, this clonotype turned up a few times. The DNA of the CDR3 is TGCGCCAGCATGTCCGGACAGACTAATATGAACACTGAAGCTTTCTTT. Encoded protein: CASMSGQTNMNTEAFF. The chain is built from TRBV5-1 and TRBJ1-1; a weak D match, TRBD1 (6 bases). The CDR3 sequence is 16 residues long. Looked up from germline, CDR1 is SGHRS and CDR2 is YFSETQ. With 6 bases removed from V and 0 bases from J, the gap between germline ends came to 18 bases.

This clonotype was seen many times. The chain links TRBV18 to TRBJ1-2; D is perhaps TRBD1 (5 bases). Trimming took 4 bases from V and 2 from J, leaving 20 bases between them. The germline V gene encodes CDR1 KGHSH and CDR2 LQKENI. The CDR3 is made up of 17 amino acids. The CDR3 here is CASSQYQGIYRNYGYTF. The CDR3 DNA reads TGTGCCAGCTCACAGTATCAGGGAATCTATAGGAACTATGGCTACACCTTC. The complete variable domain, with remaining parts taken from reference TRBV18 and TRBJ1-2, reads NAGVMQNPRHLVRRRGQEARLRCSPMKGHSHVYWYRQLPEEGLKFMVYLQKENIIDESGMPKERFSAEFPKEGPSILRIQQVVRGDSAAYFCASSQYQGIYRNYGYTFGSGTRLTVV.